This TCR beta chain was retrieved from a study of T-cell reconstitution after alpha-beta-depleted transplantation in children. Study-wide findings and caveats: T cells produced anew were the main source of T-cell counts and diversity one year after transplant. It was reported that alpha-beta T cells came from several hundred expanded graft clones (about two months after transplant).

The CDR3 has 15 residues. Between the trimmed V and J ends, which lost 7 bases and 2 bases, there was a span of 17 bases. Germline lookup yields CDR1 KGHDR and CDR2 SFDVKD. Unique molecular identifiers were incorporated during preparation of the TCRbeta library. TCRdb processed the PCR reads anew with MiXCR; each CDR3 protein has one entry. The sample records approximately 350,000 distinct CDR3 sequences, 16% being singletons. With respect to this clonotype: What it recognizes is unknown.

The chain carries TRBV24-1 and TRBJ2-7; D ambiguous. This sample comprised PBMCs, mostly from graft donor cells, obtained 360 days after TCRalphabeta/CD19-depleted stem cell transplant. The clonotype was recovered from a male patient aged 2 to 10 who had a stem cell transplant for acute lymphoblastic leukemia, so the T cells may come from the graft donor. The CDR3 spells CATRASGPFAYEQYF. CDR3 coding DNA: TGTGCCACCAGGGCCTCCGGGCCCTTTGCCTACGAGCAGTACTTC.